The 27 T cell receptor beta chains below come from one sample, sequenced in a study of lymphopenia after photon versus proton radiotherapy. Sequenced by immunoSEQ multiplex PCR; TCRdb stores in-frame clones only, minus some. The profile covers 75,000 to 90,000 clones, with over 70% appearing a single time and 1.2% to 1.5% taken by the ten largest. Sequenced here: peripheral blood, sampled from a patient treated with proton-based radiotherapy. These receptors originate from a man aged 55 to 70 with pancreatic cancer.

The chain carries TRBV5-4 and TRBJ2-1, with 7 bases identical to TRBD1. V was clipped by 4 bases and J by 0 bases; unmatched bases: 4. The CDR3 sequence is 15 residues long. The germline CDR1 and CDR2 sequences are SGHNT and YYREEE (reference sequence). CDR3 sequence: CASSQPGGSYNEQFF. CDR3 coding DNA: TGTGCCAGCAGCCAACCAGGGGGCTCCTACAATGAGCAGTTCTTC. Together with reference TRBV5-4 and TRBJ2-1, the CDR3 gives the full variable domain: ETGVTQSPTHLIKTRGQQVTLRCSSQSGHNTVSWYQQALGQGPQFIFQYYREEENGRGNFPPRFSGLQFPNYSSELNVNALELDDSALYLCASSQPGGSYNEQFFGPGTRLTVL.

The count of this clone is one. The rearrangement uses TRBV19 and TRBJ1-5; 11 bases are a match to TRBD1. The CDR3 consists of 17 residues. V lost 6 bases, J lost 1 base, and 8 bases stayed unmatched. CDR1 is LNHDA, CDR2 SQIVND, per germline (reference sequence). Here the CDR3 DNA reads TGTGCCAGTAGAGGACAGGGGGCTATTGGAAGCAATCAGCCCCAGCATTTT. Its translation: CASRGQGAIGSNQPQHF.

The chain is built from TRBV5-4 and TRBJ2-1; 7 bases map to TRBD2. The CDR3 loop spans 16 amino acids. The J segment lost 0 bases and the V segment lost 1 base, leaving 4 bases of the junction unmatched. Germline-derived CDR1 and CDR2 are SGHNT and YYREEE (reference sequence). The DNA of the CDR3 is TGTGCCAGCAGCTTGACTAGCGCGAGCTCCTACAATGAGCAGTTCTTC. This encodes CASSLTSASSYNEQFF.

The rearrangement links TRBV6-1 to TRBJ1-1; 11 bases agree with TRBD1. The CDR3 spans 15 residues. Unmatched junction bases numbered 8, after V lost 6 bases and J lost 5 bases. The germline gives CDR1 MNHNS, CDR2 SASEGT. The CDR3 sequence: CASRSLGTGGTEAFF. As DNA, the CDR3 is TGTGCCAGCAGGTCTCTCGGGACAGGGGGGACTGAAGCTTTCTTT.

The chain links TRBV6-5 to TRBJ1-1, with TRBD1 matching over 7 bases. V trimming: 4 bases; J trimming: 10 bases; junction bases outside the gene matches: 9. The CDR3 spans 13 residues. Germline values: CDR1 MNHEY, CDR2 SVGAGI. This CDR3 is CASSSTLQGTAFF. CDR3 DNA: TGTGCCAGCAGTTCCACGTTACAGGGGACAGCTTTCTTT.

The chain is built from TRBV4-1 and TRBJ1-2; D perhaps matches TRBD1 (6 bases). Trimming cost V 1 base and J 4 bases, with 16 bases left between them. Per germline, CDR1 MGHRA and CDR2 YSYEKL. The CDR3 loop spans 16 amino acids. The CDR3 here is CASSQGDTILSYGYTF. The DNA for the CDR3 is TGCGCCAGCAGCCAAGGGGACACCATCCTAAGCTATGGCTACACCTTC.

This chain uses TRBV2 with TRBJ1-3; no reliable D call. CDR1 is SNHLY and CDR2 is FYNNEI in the germline V gene. Trimming stripped 8 bases from V and 0 bases from J, with 11 bases between. The CDR3 sequence is 14 residues long. CDR3 coding DNA: TGTGCCAGCGTAGGACGGAACTCTGGAAACACCATATATTTT. Translation gives CASVGRNSGNTIYF.

This clone was counted a single time. The chain joins TRBV28 to TRBJ1-2, with 8 positions matching TRBD1. The length of the CDR3 is 15 residues. Trimming at V came to 3 bases and at J to 6 bases, leaving 9 bases not matched to a gene. Germline V gene sequence: CDR1 MDHEN, CDR2 SYDVKM. DNA for the CDR3: TGTGCCAGCAGTTTTCTGCGACAGGGGATTAATGGCTACACCTTC. Its protein product is CASSFLRQGINGYTF.

The chain has TRBV27 and TRBJ1-2, with D maybe TRBD1 (6 bases). Trimming pared 6 bases from V and 4 bases from J, leaving 9 bases between. The CDR3 spans 12 residues. CDR1 is MNHEY and CDR2 is SMNVEV in the germline V gene (reference sequence). In DNA form, the CDR3 reads TGTGCCAGCAGGGGGGCGATCTATGGCTACACCTTC. It translates to CASRGAIYGYTF.

This clone was observed once. The chain combines TRBV7-8 with TRBJ2-7, with 8 bases lining up with TRBD2. The CDR3 contains 16 residues. Germline V gives CDR1 SGHVS, CDR2 FQNEAQ. After removal of 5 bases from V and 4 bases from J, the junction contained 13 bases not matched to a gene. CDR3 in amino acids: CASSPTGGSSGYEQYF. The DNA of the CDR3 is TGTGCCAGCAGCCCGACGGGGGGGAGCAGCGGTTACGAGCAGTACTTC.

The V and J genes are TRBV19 and TRBJ2-5; 7 bases are a match to TRBD1. V trimming: 6 bases; J trimming: 4 bases; junction bases outside the gene matches: 5. The CDR3 covers 13 residues. The germline V gene has CDR1 LNHDA and CDR2 SQIVND (reference sequence). Here the CDR3 DNA reads TGTGCCAGTAGCCGACAGGGAATAGAGACCCAGTACTTC. Its protein is CASSRQGIETQYF.

The chain joins TRBV9 to TRBJ2-5; 7 bases fit TRBD2. Germline V gives CDR1 SGDLS, CDR2 YYNGEE. V trimming: 0 bases; J trimming: 4 bases; junction bases outside the gene matches: 6. This CDR3 comprises 15 residues. CDR3 protein: CASSVDPAGTETQYF. The CDR3 nucleotides are TGTGCCAGCAGCGTAGATCCAGCGGGAACAGAGACCCAGTACTTC.

The chain uses TRBV7-6 and TRBJ2-7; D is uncertain. Germline CDR1 is SGHVS and CDR2 is FNYEAQ. This CDR3 comprises 12 residues. V lost 3 bases and J 5 bases, leaving 8 bases between the germline ends. The CDR3 region is CASSLVFDEQYF. CDR3 in DNA: TGTGCCAGCAGCTTGGTTTTCGACGAGCAGTACTTC.

The rearrangement joins TRBV2 to TRBJ2-1, with D uncertain. The germline V gene encodes CDR1 SNHLY and CDR2 FYNNEI. Trimming took off 3 bases at V and 5 bases at J, with 14 bases between the two ends. This CDR3 comprises 15 residues. CDR3 in amino acids: CASSESPWWNNEQFF. The CDR3, as DNA: TGTGCCAGCAGTGAGAGCCCTTGGTGGAACAATGAGCAGTTCTTC.

The V call is TRBV28, the J call TRBJ1-5; D call uncertain. Germline assignment: CDR1 MDHEN and CDR2 SYDVKM. This CDR3 comprises 16 residues. Trimming removed 1 base at V and 7 bases at J, with 17 bases between. The CDR3 DNA reads TGTGCCAGCAGTTTATTGGGGAGTTTGGCGGGGCAGCCCCAGCATTTT. Protein: CASSLLGSLAGQPQHF.

The V gene is TRBV27, the J gene TRBJ2-7; 9 bases match TRBD1. The CDR3 extends over 13 amino acids. Germline CDR1 is MNHEY and CDR2 is SMNVEV (reference sequence). V lost 4 bases and J lost 5; bases outside the gene matches: 3. CDR3 protein: CASSSWDRDEQYF. The CDR3 nucleotides are TGTGCCAGCAGTTCCTGGGACAGGGACGAGCAGTACTTC.

This chain connects TRBV11-2 to TRBJ2-7, with D unresolved. Germline V gives CDR1 SGHAT, CDR2 FQNNGV. The CDR3 runs 12 residues. Deletions cut 6 bases from V and 0 bases from J, with 6 bases between. CDR3 in amino acids: CASRADSYEQYF. The CDR3 DNA reads TGTGCCAGCAGGGCCGACTCCTACGAGCAGTACTTC.

V and J are TRBV6-1 and TRBJ2-7; a possible D gene is TRBD2 (6 bases). The CDR3 consists of 12 residues. The V end was cut by 7 bases, the J end by 2 bases, with 9 bases between. The germline gives CDR1 MNHNS, CDR2 SASEGT. This CDR3 is CASTQRAYEQYF. In DNA, the CDR3 is TGTGCCAGCACCCAGCGGGCCTACGAGCAGTACTTC.

The genes are TRBV10-3 and TRBJ2-2; the D is unclear. From germline, CDR1 is ENHRY and CDR2 SYGVKD. With 5 bases removed from V and 1 base from J, the gap between germline ends came to 8 bases. The length of the CDR3 is 14 residues. CDR3 nucleotides: TGTGCCATCAGTATCAGACAGAACACCGGGGAGCTGTTTTTT. Its translation is CAISIRQNTGELFF.

As for this clone: The junction shows a germline mismatch at one end, possibly a read error. The CDR3 DNA reads TGTGCCAGCAGCAAACGGTCCCAACACGGGCCTTCCTTT. Its translation: CASSKRSQHGPSF. The rearrangement joins TRBV28 to TRBJ1-5, with D uncertain. Germline values: CDR1 MDHEN, CDR2 SYDVKM. The CDR3 covers 13 residues.

The chain employs TRBV30 and TRBJ1-4; unclear D gene. The CDR3 has 13 amino acids. Trimming stripped 3 bases from V and 5 bases from J, with 10 bases between. Germline CDR1 GTSNPN, CDR2 SVGIG (reference sequence). CDR3 amino acids: CAWRLQMNEKLFF. The DNA for the CDR3 is TGTGCCTGGAGGTTGCAGATGAATGAAAAACTGTTTTTT. The complete variable domain, with remaining parts taken from reference TRBV30 and TRBJ1-4, reads SQTIHQWPATLVQPVGSPLSLECTVEGTSNPNLYWYRQAAGRGLQLLFYSVGIGQISSEVPQNLSASRPQDRQFILSSKKLLLSDSGFYLCAWRLQMNEKLFFGSGTQLSVL.

J is TRBJ2-7 and V is TRBV6-5; weak D call: TRBD1 (6 bases). Germline CDR1 is MNHEY and CDR2 is SVGAGI. Trimming removed 5 bases at V and 0 bases at J, with 11 bases between. CDR3 length equals 14 residues. The CDR3, as DNA: TGTGCCAGCAGTCAAGGACAGTACTCCTACGAGCAGTACTTC. Encoded protein: CASSQGQYSYEQYF.

This clone was found once. The chain is built from TRBV15 and TRBJ1-1; no definite D call. With 4 bases removed from V and 3 bases from J, the gap between germline ends came to 9 bases. The CDR3 length is 13 residues. Germline assignment: CDR1 LNHNV and CDR2 YYDKDF (reference sequence). This chain's CDR3 is CATSINPDTEAFF. In DNA form, the CDR3 reads TGTGCCACCAGCATCAATCCTGACACTGAAGCTTTCTTT. Drawing the rest from reference TRBV15 and TRBJ1-1, the complete variable domain is DAMVIQNPRYQVTQFGKPVTLSCSQTLNHNVMYWYQQKSSQAPKLLFHYYDKDFNNEADTPDNFQSRRPNTSFCFLDIRSPGLGDTAMYLCATSINPDTEAFFGQGTRLTVV.

J is TRBJ1-1 and V is TRBV19; 7 bases line up with TRBD1. The CDR3 contains 13 residues. With V trimmed by 9 bases and J by 5 bases, 9 bases remained unmatched. Germline-derived CDR1 and CDR2 are LNHDA and SQIVND (reference sequence). The CDR3 loop is CARPRGGRTEAFF. DNA of the CDR3: TGTGCCAGACCCAGGGGGGGGCGGACTGAAGCTTTCTTT. The whole variable domain, remainder taken from reference TRBV19 and TRBJ1-1, is DGGITQSPKYLFRKEGQNVTLSCEQNLNHDAMYWYRQDPGQGLRLIYYSQIVNDFQKGDIAEGYSVSREKKESFPLTVTSAQKNPTAFYLCARPRGGRTEAFFGQGTRLTVV.

CDR3 DNA sequence: TGCAGCGTTGAGGGACTAGCGGATTACAATGAGCAGTTCTTC. This sequence encodes CSVEGLADYNEQFF. This chain uses TRBV29-1 with TRBJ2-1, with 11 bases fitting TRBD2. The CDR3 covers 14 residues. With 3 bases clipped from V and 4 bases from J, the junction kept 2 bases outside the gene matches. Germline CDR1 is SQVTM and CDR2 is ANQGSEA.

The chain links TRBV18 to TRBJ2-7; the match to TRBD2 covers 14 bases. The CDR3 is made up of 19 amino acids. The ends lost 4 bases at V and 5 bases at J; junction bases unmatched: 16. The germline V gene has CDR1 KGHSH and CDR2 LQKENI. This CDR3 reads CASSLWGTSGSGYKNEQYF. The CDR3, as DNA: TGTGCCAGCTCACTTTGGGGGACTAGCGGGAGTGGTTATAAGAACGAGCAGTACTTC.

The chain joins TRBV11-3 to TRBJ1-1; 7 bases fit TRBD1. Germline CDR1 and CDR2: SGHNT and YENEEA. V shed 5 bases, J shed 3 bases, and the junction held 9 bases outside the gene matches. The CDR3 is made up of 15 amino acids. The CDR3 spells CASSLTSQGDTEAFF. The DNA for the CDR3 is TGTGCCAGCAGCCTAACTAGTCAGGGGGACACTGAAGCTTTCTTT.